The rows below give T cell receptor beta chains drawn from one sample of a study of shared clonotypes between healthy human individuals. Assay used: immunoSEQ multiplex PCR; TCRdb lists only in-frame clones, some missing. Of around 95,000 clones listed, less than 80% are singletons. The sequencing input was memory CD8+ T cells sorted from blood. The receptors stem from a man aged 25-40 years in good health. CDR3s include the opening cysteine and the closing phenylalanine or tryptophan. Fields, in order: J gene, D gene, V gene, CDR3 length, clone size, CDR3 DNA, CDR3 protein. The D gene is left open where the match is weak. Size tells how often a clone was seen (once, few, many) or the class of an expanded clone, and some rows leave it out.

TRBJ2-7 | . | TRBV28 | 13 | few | TGTGCCAGCAGTTCCGGGATTTTCTACGAGCAGTACTTC | CASSSGIFYEQYF
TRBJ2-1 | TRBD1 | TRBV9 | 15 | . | TGTGCCAGCAGCGCCGGGGACAGGGGACGGGATGAGCAGTTCTTC | CASSAGDRGRDEQFF
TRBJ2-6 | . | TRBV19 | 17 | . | TGTGCCAGTAGTATAGACTGGTTCGAACGGGAGGCCAACGTCCTGACTTTC | CASSIDWFEREANVLTF
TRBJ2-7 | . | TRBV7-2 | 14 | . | TGTGCCAGCAGCTTAGTGGGGAAGGCCTACGAGCAGTACTTC | CASSLVGKAYEQYF
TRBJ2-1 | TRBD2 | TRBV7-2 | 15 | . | TGTGCCAGCAGCTCAAACCCGGGACTAGCCGGTGAGCAGTTCTTC | CASSSNPGLAGEQFF
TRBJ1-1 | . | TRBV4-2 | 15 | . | TGTGCCAGCAGCCGACTATTAGGGACGGACACTGAAGCTTTCTTT | CASSRLLGTDTEAFF
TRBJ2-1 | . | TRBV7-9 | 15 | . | TGTGCCAGCGACCGCTACGGGTTGGGGGAGAATGAGCAGTTCTTC | CASDRYGLGENEQFF
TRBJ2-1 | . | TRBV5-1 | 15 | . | TGCGCCAGCAGCTTGGTCCCCCAGGGTTACAATGAGCAGTTCTTC | CASSLVPQGYNEQFF
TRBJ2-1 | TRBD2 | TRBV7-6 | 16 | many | TGTGCCAGCAGCCCCTTAGCGGGGACCCTTTCCCATGAGCAGTTCTTC | CASSPLAGTLSHEQFF
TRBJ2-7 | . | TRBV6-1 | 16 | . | TGTGCCAGCAGTGAAGGGTTCCACCCGGGCACCTACGAGCAGTACTTC | CASSEGFHPGTYEQYF
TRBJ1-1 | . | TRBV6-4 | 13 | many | TGTGCCAGCAGTGACAGGGAGAACACTGAAGCTTTCTTT | CASSDRENTEAFF
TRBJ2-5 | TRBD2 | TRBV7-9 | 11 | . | TGTGCCAGCAGCTGGGAGGGGACCCAGTACTTC | CASSWEGTQYF
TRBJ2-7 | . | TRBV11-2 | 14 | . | TGTGCCAGCAGCACTAGCTACACTACCTACGAGCAGTACTTC | CASSTSYTTYEQYF
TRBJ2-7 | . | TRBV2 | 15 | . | TGTGCCAGCAGCCAACAAAGCCCTCAGCGGCGTGAGCAGTACTTC | CASSQQSPQRREQYF
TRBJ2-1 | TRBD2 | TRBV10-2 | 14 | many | TGCGCCAGCAGTACTAGCGGGATAGGAAATGAGCAGTTCTTC | CASSTSGIGNEQFF
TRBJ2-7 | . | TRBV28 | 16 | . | TGTGCCAGCAGTTTAATTCTCTCGGACAAACCATACGAGCAGTACTTC | CASSLILSDKPYEQYF
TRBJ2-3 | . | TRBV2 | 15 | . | TGTGCCAGCAGGGGGGGGGCAGATAGCACAGATACGCAGTATTTT | CASRGGADSTDTQYF
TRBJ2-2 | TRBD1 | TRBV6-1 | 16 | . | TGTGCCAGCAGTGGAACACCGGGACAGCTCACCGGGGAGCTGTTTTTT | CASSGTPGQLTGELFF
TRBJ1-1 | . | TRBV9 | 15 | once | TGTGCCAGCAGCTTCTTAGGGATACAGACGACTGAAGCTTTCTTT | CASSFLGIQTTEAFF
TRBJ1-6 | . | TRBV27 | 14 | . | TGTGCCAGCAGTGTACAGGGCGGCGGAATCCCTCTCCACTTT | CASSVQGGGIPLHF
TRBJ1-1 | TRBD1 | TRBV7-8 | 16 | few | TGTGCCAGCAGCTTAGTGTTGACAGGGAAGGAAACTGAAGCTTTCTTT | CASSLVLTGKETEAFF
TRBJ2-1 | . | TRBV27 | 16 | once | TGTGCCAGCACCTCCGACGGGACCCTTCCATACAATGAGCAGTTCTTC | CASTSDGTLPYNEQFF
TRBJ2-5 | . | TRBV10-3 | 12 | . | TGTGCCATCAGTGAAGCCGAAGAGACCCAGTACTTC | CAISEAEETQYF
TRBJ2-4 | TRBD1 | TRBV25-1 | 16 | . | TGTGCCAGCAGTGATCCCGACAGGGGAGCCAAAAACATTCAGTACTTC | CASSDPDRGAKNIQYF
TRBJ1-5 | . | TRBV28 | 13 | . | TGTGCCAGCAGTTTACAGGGTGTTCAGCCCCAGCATTTT | CASSLQGVQPQHF
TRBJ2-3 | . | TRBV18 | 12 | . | TGTGCCAGCAAAACTAGAACAGATACGCAGTATTTT | CASKTRTDTQYF
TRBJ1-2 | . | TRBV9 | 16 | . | TGTGCCAGCAGCCCGCCGGACAGTGAGCGTCACTATGGCTACACCTTC | CASSPPDSERHYGYTF
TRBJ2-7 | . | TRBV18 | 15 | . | TGTGCCAGCTCATCCCGGATCGCAACCTCCTACGAGCAGTACTTC | CASSSRIATSYEQYF
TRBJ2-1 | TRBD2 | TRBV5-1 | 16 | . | TGCGCCAGCAGCTTTGGGCTAGCGGGAGGGTCGAATGAGCAGTTCTTC | CASSFGLAGGSNEQFF
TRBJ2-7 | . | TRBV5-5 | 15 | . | TGTGCCAGCAGCTTGGGGTCAGGGACCGGGTACGAGCAGTACTTC | CASSLGSGTGYEQYF
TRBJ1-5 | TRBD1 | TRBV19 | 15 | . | TGTGCCAGTAGTACTGACGGGACAGGGGATCAGCCCCAGCATTTT | CASSTDGTGDQPQHF
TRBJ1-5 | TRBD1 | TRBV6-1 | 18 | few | TGTGCCAGCAGTGAAGTAAGGAAGGGACAGCCCAGCAATCAGCCCCAGCATTTT | CASSEVRKGQPSNQPQHF
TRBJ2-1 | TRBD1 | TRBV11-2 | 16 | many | TGTGCCAGCAGCTTATACCGGGACAGAATCTACAATGAGCAGTTCTTC | CASSLYRDRIYNEQFF